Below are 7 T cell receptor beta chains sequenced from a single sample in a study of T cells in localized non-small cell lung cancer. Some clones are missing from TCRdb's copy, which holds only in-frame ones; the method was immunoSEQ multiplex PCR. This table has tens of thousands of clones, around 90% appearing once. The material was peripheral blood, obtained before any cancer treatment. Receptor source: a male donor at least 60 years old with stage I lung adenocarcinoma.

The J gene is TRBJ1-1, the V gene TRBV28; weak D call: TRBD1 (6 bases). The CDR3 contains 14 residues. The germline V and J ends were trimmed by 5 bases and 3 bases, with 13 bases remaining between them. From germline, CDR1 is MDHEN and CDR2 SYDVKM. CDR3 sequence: CASSGAGADTEAFF. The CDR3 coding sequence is TGTGCCAGCAGTGGTGCGGGGGCTGACACTGAAGCTTTCTTT.

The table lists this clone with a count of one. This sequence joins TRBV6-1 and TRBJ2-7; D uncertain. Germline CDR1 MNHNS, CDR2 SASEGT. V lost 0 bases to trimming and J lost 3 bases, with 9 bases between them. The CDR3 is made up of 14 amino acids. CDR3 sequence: CASSEASRDYEQYF. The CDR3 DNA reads TGTGCCAGCAGTGAAGCCAGTCGCGACTACGAGCAGTACTTC.

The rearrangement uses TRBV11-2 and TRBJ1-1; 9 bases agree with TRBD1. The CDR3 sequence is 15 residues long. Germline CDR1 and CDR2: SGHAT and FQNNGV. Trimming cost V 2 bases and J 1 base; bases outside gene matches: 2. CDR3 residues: CASSLRGQGNTEAFF. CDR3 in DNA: TGTGCCAGCAGCTTACGGGGACAGGGGAACACTGAAGCTTTCTTT. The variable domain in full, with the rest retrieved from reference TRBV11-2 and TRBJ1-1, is EAGVAQSPRYKIIEKRQSVAFWCNPISGHATLYWYQQILGQGPKLLIQFQNNGVVDDSQLPKDRFSAERLKGVDSTLKIQPAKLEDSAVYLCASSLRGQGNTEAFFGQGTRLTVV.

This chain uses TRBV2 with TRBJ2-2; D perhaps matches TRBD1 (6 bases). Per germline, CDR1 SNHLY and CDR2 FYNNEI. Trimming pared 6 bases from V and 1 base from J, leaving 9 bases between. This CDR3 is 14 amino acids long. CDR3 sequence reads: CASRWTENTGELFF. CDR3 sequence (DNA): TGTGCCAGCAGGTGGACAGAGAACACCGGGGAGCTGTTTTTT.

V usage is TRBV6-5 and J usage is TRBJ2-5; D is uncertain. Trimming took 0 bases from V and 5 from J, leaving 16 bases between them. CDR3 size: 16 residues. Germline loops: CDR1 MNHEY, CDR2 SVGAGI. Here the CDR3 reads CASSYSSPPEQETQYF. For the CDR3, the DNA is TGTGCCAGCAGTTACTCGAGCCCCCCCGAGCAGGAGACCCAGTACTTC.

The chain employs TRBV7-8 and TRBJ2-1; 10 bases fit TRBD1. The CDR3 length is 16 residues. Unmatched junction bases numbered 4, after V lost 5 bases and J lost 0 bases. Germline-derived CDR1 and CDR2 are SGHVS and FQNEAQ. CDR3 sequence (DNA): TGTGCCAGCAGCGGCCGGGACAGGGGCTCCTACAATGAGCAGTTCTTC. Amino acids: CASSGRDRGSYNEQFF.

The CDR3 DNA follows: TGTGCCAGTAGTATTGTCCCAGGAGGGCGCACAGATACGCAGTATTTT. Its protein product is CASSIVPGGRTDTQYF. The V gene is TRBV19, the J gene TRBJ2-3; maybe TRBD2 (6 bases). Trimming took 3 bases from V and 1 from J, leaving 14 bases between them. The CDR3 runs to 16 residues. From germline, CDR1 is LNHDA and CDR2 SQIVND (reference sequence).